This is a list of T cell receptor beta chains from one sample in a study of blood T cell repertoires in COVID-19. Generated by immunoSEQ multiplex PCR, the TCRdb table keeps only in-frame clones and is missing some. The sample lists tens of thousands of clones, about 93% occurring once. Sample: peripheral blood. The receptors derive from a human donor in a cohort sampled during active COVID-19. Both conserved end residues are part of each CDR3. The D gene is left open where the match is weak. Rows may omit the clone size; those that give it use once, few, many or a size class.

CDR3 protein: CASSSGAGGLGNQPQHF
CDR3 DNA: TGTGCCAGTAGTAGCGGGGCAGGGGGCCTTGGCAATCAGCCCCAGCATTTT
V gene: TRBV19
D gene: TRBD1
J gene: TRBJ1-5
CDR3 length: 17
clone size: .

CDR3 protein: CASSFPTGGAEANTQYF
CDR3 DNA: TGTGCCAGCAGCTTCCCTACAGGGGGGGCAGAGGCCAATACGCAGTATTTT
V gene: TRBV7-6
D gene: .
J gene: TRBJ2-3
CDR3 length: 17
clone size: .

CDR3 protein: CASSPHLGRGNTEAFF
CDR3 DNA: TGTGCCAGCAGTCCCCATCTGGGCCGGGGGAACACTGAAGCTTTCTTT
V gene: TRBV27
D gene: .
J gene: TRBJ1-1
CDR3 length: 16
clone size: .

CDR3 protein: CASSVAPRGNNEQFF
CDR3 DNA: TGTGCCAGCAGCGTAGCGCCCAGGGGGAACAATGAGCAGTTCTTC
V gene: TRBV9
D gene: TRBD1
J gene: TRBJ2-1
CDR3 length: 15
clone size: .

CDR3 protein: CAWSAVGRAAYEQYF
CDR3 DNA: TGTGCCTGGAGTGCGGTCGGGAGGGCCGCCTACGAGCAGTACTTC
V gene: TRBV30
D gene: TRBD2
J gene: TRBJ2-7
CDR3 length: 15
clone size: .

CDR3 protein: CASSPTGGNTEAFF
CDR3 DNA: TGTGCCAGCAGCCCGACAGGGGGGAACACTGAAGCTTTCTTT
V gene: TRBV5-6
D gene: TRBD1
J gene: TRBJ1-1
CDR3 length: 14
clone size: .

CDR3 protein: CASSAATVNNEQFF
CDR3 DNA: TGTGCCAGCAGCGCCGCGACAGTCAACAATGAGCAGTTCTTC
V gene: TRBV7-9
D gene: .
J gene: TRBJ2-1
CDR3 length: 14
clone size: .

CDR3 protein: CSAAPGNTIYF
CDR3 DNA: TGCAGTGCTGCGCCGGGAAACACCATATATTTT
V gene: TRBV20-1
D gene: .
J gene: TRBJ1-3
CDR3 length: 11
clone size: .

CDR3 protein: CASSYSRTDFPGF
CDR3 DNA: TGTGCCAGCAGTTACTCGCGGACAGACTTCCCCGGCTTC
V gene: TRBV6-5
D gene: .
J gene: TRBJ1-2
CDR3 length: 13
clone size: .

CDR3 protein: CAWDGTGAGELFF
CDR3 DNA: TGTGCCTGGGATGGGACAGGGGCCGGGGAGCTGTTTTTT
V gene: TRBV30
D gene: TRBD1
J gene: TRBJ2-2
CDR3 length: 13
clone size: .

CDR3 protein: CASSPDRGRGYNTEAFF
CDR3 DNA: TGTGCCAGCAGCCCGGACAGGGGGCGCGGGTATAACACTGAAGCTTTCTTT
V gene: TRBV7-9
D gene: TRBD1
J gene: TRBJ1-1
CDR3 length: 17
clone size: .

CDR3 protein: CASSLGDRGFNEQFF
CDR3 DNA: TGCGCCAGCAGCTTGGGGGACAGGGGTTTTAATGAGCAGTTCTTC
V gene: TRBV5-1
D gene: TRBD1
J gene: TRBJ2-1
CDR3 length: 15
clone size: .

CDR3 protein: CAWSAGGSFYEQYF
CDR3 DNA: TGTGCCTGGAGTGCGGGGGGCAGTTTCTACGAGCAGTACTTC
V gene: TRBV30
D gene: .
J gene: TRBJ2-7
CDR3 length: 14
clone size: .

CDR3 protein: CASSPGQGDEKLFF
CDR3 DNA: TGTGCCAGCAGTCCCGGACAGGGTGATGAAAAACTGTTTTTT
V gene: TRBV28
D gene: TRBD1
J gene: TRBJ1-4
CDR3 length: 14
clone size: once

CDR3 protein: CATSDTTSTDTQYF
CDR3 DNA: TGTGCCACCAGTGACACTACCAGCACAGATACGCAGTATTTT
V gene: TRBV24-1
D gene: .
J gene: TRBJ2-3
CDR3 length: 14
clone size: .

CDR3 protein: CAWKGASYSQPQHF
CDR3 DNA: TGTGCCTGGAAAGGGGCCTCATACAGTCAGCCCCAGCATTTT
V gene: TRBV30
D gene: .
J gene: TRBJ1-5
CDR3 length: 14
clone size: .

CDR3 protein: CASSYDIGRAGGEQFF
CDR3 DNA: TGTGCCAGCAGTTATGATATCGGGAGGGCCGGGGGTGAGCAGTTCTTC
V gene: TRBV6-2/TRBV6-3
D gene: TRBD2
J gene: TRBJ2-1
CDR3 length: 16
clone size: .

CDR3 protein: CASSFQGGPEQPQHF
CDR3 DNA: TGTGCCAGCAGCTTTCAGGGGGGACCTGAGCAGCCCCAGCATTTT
V gene: TRBV5-6
D gene: TRBD1
J gene: TRBJ1-5
CDR3 length: 15
clone size: .

CDR3 protein: CASGTGGWVTQYF
CDR3 DNA: TGTGCCAGCGGGACAGGGGGCTGGGTGACCCAGTACTTC
V gene: TRBV6-5
D gene: TRBD1
J gene: TRBJ2-5
CDR3 length: 13
clone size: .

CDR3 protein: CASSLSQRYNEQFF
CDR3 DNA: TGCGCCAGCAGCTTGAGTCAGAGGTACAATGAGCAGTTCTTC
V gene: TRBV5-1
D gene: .
J gene: TRBJ2-1
CDR3 length: 14
clone size: .

CDR3 protein: CASWDSYNEQFF
CDR3 DNA: TGTGCCAGCTGGGACAGCTACAATGAGCAGTTCTTC
V gene: TRBV28
D gene: TRBD1
J gene: TRBJ2-1
CDR3 length: 12
clone size: .

CDR3 protein: CASSLGGGANTGELFF
CDR3 DNA: TGTGCCAGCAGCTTAGGAGGGGGCGCGAACACCGGGGAGCTGTTTTTT
V gene: TRBV11-2
D gene: TRBD1
J gene: TRBJ2-2
CDR3 length: 16
clone size: .

CDR3 protein: CASSLEPPGQEETQYF
CDR3 DNA: TGCGCCAGCAGCTTAGAACCACCGGGACAGGAAGAGACCCAGTACTTC
V gene: TRBV5-1
D gene: TRBD1
J gene: TRBJ2-5
CDR3 length: 16
clone size: .

CDR3 protein: CASTGSGSRGTEAFF
CDR3 DNA: TGTGCCAGCACCGGAAGCGGTAGCCGGGGCACTGAAGCTTTCTTT
V gene: TRBV6-5
D gene: .
J gene: TRBJ1-1
CDR3 length: 15
clone size: once

CDR3 protein: CASSPSWGEGQPQHF
CDR3 DNA: TGTGCCAGCAGCCCCAGTTGGGGGGAGGGTCAGCCCCAGCATTTT
V gene: TRBV9
D gene: .
J gene: TRBJ1-5
CDR3 length: 15
clone size: .

CDR3 protein: CASRLSGRVYEQYF
CDR3 DNA: TGTGCCAGCAGACTCAGCGGGAGAGTCTACGAGCAGTACTTC
V gene: TRBV27
D gene: TRBD2
J gene: TRBJ2-7
CDR3 length: 14
clone size: .

CDR3 protein: CASRLPRQFGKPQHF
CDR3 DNA: TGTGCAAGTCGCCTGCCACGACAGTTTGGGAAGCCCCAGCATTTT
V gene: TRBV12-2
D gene: .
J gene: TRBJ1-5
CDR3 length: 15
clone size: .

CDR3 protein: CASSGGDSEDQPQHF
CDR3 DNA: TGTGCCAGCAGTGGGGGGGACAGCGAAGATCAGCCCCAGCATTTT
V gene: TRBV2
D gene: TRBD1
J gene: TRBJ1-5
CDR3 length: 15
clone size: .

CDR3 protein: CASSIPRGGSATNEKLFF
CDR3 DNA: TGTGCCAGCAGTATCCCCCGGGGAGGGAGTGCAACTAATGAAAAACTGTTTTTT
V gene: TRBV28
D gene: .
J gene: TRBJ1-4
CDR3 length: 18
clone size: .

CDR3 protein: CASSVIGGYTF
CDR3 DNA: TGTGCCAGCAGTGTTATCGGTGGCTACACCTTC
V gene: TRBV25-1
D gene: .
J gene: TRBJ1-2
CDR3 length: 11
clone size: .

CDR3 protein: CASKGAVNTEAFF
CDR3 DNA: TGTGCCAGCAAGGGGGCGGTGAACACTGAAGCTTTCTTT
V gene: TRBV2
D gene: TRBD1
J gene: TRBJ1-1
CDR3 length: 13
clone size: .

CDR3 protein: CASSENSQETQYF
CDR3 DNA: TGTGCCAGCAGTGAAAACAGCCAAGAGACCCAGTACTTC
V gene: TRBV25-1
D gene: .
J gene: TRBJ2-5
CDR3 length: 13
clone size: .

CDR3 protein: CASKRGESYNEQFF
CDR3 DNA: TGTGCCAGTAAGCGCGGAGAGAGCTACAATGAGCAGTTCTTC
V gene: TRBV19
D gene: .
J gene: TRBJ2-1
CDR3 length: 14
clone size: .

CDR3 protein: CASSPPSYEQYF
CDR3 DNA: TGTGCCAGCAGCCCACCGAGTTACGAGCAGTACTTC
V gene: TRBV11-2
D gene: .
J gene: TRBJ2-7
CDR3 length: 12
clone size: .

CDR3 protein: CASSSGLAFHEQYF
CDR3 DNA: TGTGCCAGCAGCTCCGGACTAGCTTTCCACGAGCAGTACTTC
V gene: TRBV11-2
D gene: TRBD2
J gene: TRBJ2-7
CDR3 length: 14
clone size: .

CDR3 protein: CASSPRATDTQYF
CDR3 DNA: TGTGCCAGCTCACCCAGGGCGACAGATACGCAGTATTTT
V gene: TRBV18
D gene: .
J gene: TRBJ2-3
CDR3 length: 13
clone size: .

CDR3 protein: CSVEGQGVVDTQYF
CDR3 DNA: TGCAGCGTTGAGGGACAGGGGGTAGTTGATACGCAGTATTTT
V gene: TRBV29-1
D gene: TRBD1
J gene: TRBJ2-3
CDR3 length: 14
clone size: .

CDR3 protein: CASSLGFWLKNTEAFF
CDR3 DNA: TGCGCCAGCAGCTTGGGGTTCTGGCTTAAGAACACTGAAGCTTTCTTT
V gene: TRBV5-1
D gene: .
J gene: TRBJ1-1
CDR3 length: 16
clone size: once

CDR3 protein: CASRGGYEQYF
CDR3 DNA: TGTGCCAGTAGGGGAGGGTACGAGCAGTACTTC
V gene: TRBV19
D gene: TRBD2
J gene: TRBJ2-7
CDR3 length: 11
clone size: once

CDR3 protein: CASSPQGGRSYGYTF
CDR3 DNA: TGTGCCAGCAGCCCTCAAGGGGGCAGGTCATATGGCTACACCTTC
V gene: TRBV4-2
D gene: TRBD1
J gene: TRBJ1-2
CDR3 length: 15
clone size: .

CDR3 protein: CATSLGLDTGELFF
CDR3 DNA: TGTGCCACCAGCTTGGGACTCGACACCGGGGAGCTGTTTTTT
V gene: TRBV15
D gene: .
J gene: TRBJ2-2
CDR3 length: 14
clone size: .

CDR3 protein: CASSQVLGGEYTGELFF
CDR3 DNA: TGCGCCAGCAGCCAAGTTCTCGGGGGGGAATACACCGGGGAGCTGTTTTTT
V gene: TRBV4-1
D gene: TRBD2
J gene: TRBJ2-2
CDR3 length: 17
clone size: .

CDR3 protein: CASSPVGTGNTEAFF
CDR3 DNA: TGTGCCAGCTCACCAGTTGGGACAGGGAACACTGAAGCTTTCTTT
V gene: TRBV18
D gene: TRBD1
J gene: TRBJ1-1
CDR3 length: 15
clone size: .